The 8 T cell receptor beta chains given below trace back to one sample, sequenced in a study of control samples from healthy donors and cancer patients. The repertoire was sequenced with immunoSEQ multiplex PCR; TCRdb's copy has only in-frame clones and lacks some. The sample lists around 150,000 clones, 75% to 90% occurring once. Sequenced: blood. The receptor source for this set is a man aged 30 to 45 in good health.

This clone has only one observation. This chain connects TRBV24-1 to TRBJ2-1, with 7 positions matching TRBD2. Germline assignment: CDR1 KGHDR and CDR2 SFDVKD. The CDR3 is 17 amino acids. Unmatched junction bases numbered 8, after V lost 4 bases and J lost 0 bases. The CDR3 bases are TGTGCCACCAGTGACCCTTCGCGGGGGAGCTCCTACAATGAGCAGTTCTTC. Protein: CATSDPSRGSSYNEQFF.

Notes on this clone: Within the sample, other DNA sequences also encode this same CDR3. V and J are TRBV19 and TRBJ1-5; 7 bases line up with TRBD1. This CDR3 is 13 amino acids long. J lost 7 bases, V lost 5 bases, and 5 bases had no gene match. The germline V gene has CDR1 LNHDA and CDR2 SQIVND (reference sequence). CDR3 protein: CASSLTGVQPQHF. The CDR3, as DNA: TGTGCCAGTAGTCTCACAGGGGTCCAGCCCCAGCATTTT.

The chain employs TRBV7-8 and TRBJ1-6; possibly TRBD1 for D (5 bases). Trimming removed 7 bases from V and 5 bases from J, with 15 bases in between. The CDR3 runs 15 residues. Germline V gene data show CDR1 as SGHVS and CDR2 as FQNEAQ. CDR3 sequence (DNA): TGTGCCAGCACTTCACGGACGGACAATAATTCACCCCTCCACTTT. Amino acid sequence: CASTSRTDNNSPLHF. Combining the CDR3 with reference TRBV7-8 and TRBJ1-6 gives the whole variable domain GAGVSQSPRYKVAKRGQDVALRCDPISGHVSLFWYQQALGQGPEFLTYFQNEAQLDKSGLPSDRFFAERPEGSVSTLKIQRTQQEDSAVYLCASTSRTDNNSPLHFGNGTRLTVT.

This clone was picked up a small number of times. The CDR3 spells CASSFSIPTANTEAFF. For the CDR3, the DNA is TGTGCCAGCAGCTTTTCTATCCCGACAGCGAACACTGAAGCTTTCTTT. J is TRBJ1-1 and V is TRBV5-4, with D possibly TRBD1 on 5 matching bases. V gave up 2 bases and J gave up 1 base, with 15 bases separating them. The CDR3 runs to 16 residues. Germline loops: CDR1 SGHNT, CDR2 YYREEE (reference sequence).

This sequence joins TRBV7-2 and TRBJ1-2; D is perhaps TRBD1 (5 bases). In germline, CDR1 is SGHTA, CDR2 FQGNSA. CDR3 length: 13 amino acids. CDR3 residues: CATLPGPNYGYTF. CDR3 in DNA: TGTGCAACATTGCCGGGGCCTAACTATGGCTACACCTTC.

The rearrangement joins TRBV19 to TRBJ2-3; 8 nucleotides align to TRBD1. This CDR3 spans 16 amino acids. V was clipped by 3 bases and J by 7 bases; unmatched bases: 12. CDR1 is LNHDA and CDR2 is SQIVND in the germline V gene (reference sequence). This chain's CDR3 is CASSILGQGVVHTQYF. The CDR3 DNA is TGTGCCAGTAGTATTCTAGGACAGGGTGTGGTGCATACGCAGTATTTT. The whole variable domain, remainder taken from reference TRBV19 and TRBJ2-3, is DGGITQSPKYLFRKEGQNVTLSCEQNLNHDAMYWYRQDPGQGLRLIYYSQIVNDFQKGDIAEGYSVSREKKESFPLTVTSAQKNPTAFYLCASSILGQGVVHTQYFGPGTRLTVL.

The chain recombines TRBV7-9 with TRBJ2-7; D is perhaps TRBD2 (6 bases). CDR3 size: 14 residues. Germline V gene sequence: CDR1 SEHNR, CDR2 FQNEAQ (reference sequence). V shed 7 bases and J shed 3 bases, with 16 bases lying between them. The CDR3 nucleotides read TGTGCCAGCACCCCTGGGGGACTCTTCTACGAGCAGTACTTC. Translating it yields CASTPGGLFYEQYF.

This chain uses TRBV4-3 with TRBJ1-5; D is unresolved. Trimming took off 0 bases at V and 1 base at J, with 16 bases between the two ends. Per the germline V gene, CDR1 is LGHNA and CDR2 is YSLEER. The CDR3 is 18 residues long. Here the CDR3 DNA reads TGCGCCAGCAGCCAAGACACACTACGGGGAGGGAGCAATCAGCCCCAGCATTTT. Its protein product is CASSQDTLRGGSNQPQHF.